Each of the 3 T cell receptor beta chains below was sequenced from the same sample in a study of CD8 T cells in Susac syndrome. After extraction with the RNeasy kit, 0.5 to 1 ug of the RNA was reverse transcribed using random hexamers. TCRdb used MiXCR to reprocess the immunoSEQ multiplex PCR reads, holding one entry per CDR3 protein. In the table there are some 260,000 distinct CDR3 sequences, over 85% of which are singletons. Sequenced material: CD4+ T cells from PBMCs. Receptors originate from a human donor with multiple sclerosis.

The chain joins TRBV20-1 to TRBJ2-7; D might be TRBD2 (6 bases). Germline V gene data show CDR1 as DFQATT and CDR2 as SNEGSKA (reference sequence). V was pared by 6 bases and J by 5 bases, with 17 bases between. The CDR3 consists of 13 residues. The CDR3 protein is CSAEGGGNHEQYF. In DNA, the CDR3 is TGCAGTGCGGAGGGTGGGGGTAACCACGAGCAGTACTTC.

The chain has TRBV5-1 and TRBJ2-7, with 8 bases matching TRBD2. Germline V gene lookup returns CDR1 SGHRS and CDR2 YFSETQ. The V and J ends lost 3 bases and 7 bases, in that order; junction bases with no gene match: 6. This CDR3 region has 13 residues. CDR3 amino acids: CASSWTPSGEQYV. The CDR3, as DNA: TGCGCCAGCAGCTGGACCCCTAGCGGGGAGCAGTACGTC.

V is TRBV28 and J is TRBJ2-7; D might be TRBD1 or TRBD2, each matching 5 bases. This CDR3 region has 16 residues. Trimming pared 6 bases from V and 3 bases from J, leaving 21 bases between. Germline V CDR1 and CDR2: MDHEN, SYDVKM. CDR3 region: CASSVSGPRKFYEQYV. CDR3 coding DNA: TGTGCCAGCAGCGTCTCGGGACCCCGGAAGTTCTACGAGCAGTACGTC.